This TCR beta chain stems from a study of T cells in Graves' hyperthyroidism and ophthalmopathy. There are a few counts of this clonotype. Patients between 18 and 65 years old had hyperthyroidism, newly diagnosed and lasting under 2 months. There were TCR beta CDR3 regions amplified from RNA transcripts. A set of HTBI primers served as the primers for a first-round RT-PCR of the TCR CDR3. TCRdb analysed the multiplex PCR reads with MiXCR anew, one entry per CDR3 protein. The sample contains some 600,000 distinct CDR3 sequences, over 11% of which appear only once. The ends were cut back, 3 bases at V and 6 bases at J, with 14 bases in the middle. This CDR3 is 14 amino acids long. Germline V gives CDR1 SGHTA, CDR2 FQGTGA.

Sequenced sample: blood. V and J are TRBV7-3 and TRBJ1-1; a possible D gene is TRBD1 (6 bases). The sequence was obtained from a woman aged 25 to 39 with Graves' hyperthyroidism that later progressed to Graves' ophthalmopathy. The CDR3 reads CASSFGAGDPEAFF. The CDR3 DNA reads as TGTGCCAGCAGCTTTGGGGCAGGGGACCCTGAAGCTTTCTTT.